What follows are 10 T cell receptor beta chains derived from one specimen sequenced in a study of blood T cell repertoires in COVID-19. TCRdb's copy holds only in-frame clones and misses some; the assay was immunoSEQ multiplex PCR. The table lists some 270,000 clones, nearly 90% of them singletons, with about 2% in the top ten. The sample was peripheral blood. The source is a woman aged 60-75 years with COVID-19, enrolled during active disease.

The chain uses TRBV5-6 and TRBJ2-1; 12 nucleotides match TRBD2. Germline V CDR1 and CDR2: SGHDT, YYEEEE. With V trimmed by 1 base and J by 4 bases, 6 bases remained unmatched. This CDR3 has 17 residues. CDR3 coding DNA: TGTGCCAGCAGCTTGAAAGCTAGCGGGGGGGCGTACAATGAGCAGTTCTTC. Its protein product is CASSLKASGGAYNEQFF. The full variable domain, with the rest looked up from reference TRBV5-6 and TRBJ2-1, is DAGVTQSPTHLIKTRGQQVTLRCSPKSGHDTVSWYQQALGQGPQFIFQYYEEEERQRGNFPDRFSGHQFPNYSSELNVNALLLGDSALYLCASSLKASGGAYNEQFFGPGTRLTVL.

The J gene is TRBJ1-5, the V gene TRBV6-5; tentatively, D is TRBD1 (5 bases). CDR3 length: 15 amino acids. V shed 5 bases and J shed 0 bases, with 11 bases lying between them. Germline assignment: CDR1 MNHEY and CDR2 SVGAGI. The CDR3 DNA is TGTGCCAGCAGTACCTTGGGGCTTAGCAATCAGCCCCAGCATTTT. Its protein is CASSTLGLSNQPQHF.

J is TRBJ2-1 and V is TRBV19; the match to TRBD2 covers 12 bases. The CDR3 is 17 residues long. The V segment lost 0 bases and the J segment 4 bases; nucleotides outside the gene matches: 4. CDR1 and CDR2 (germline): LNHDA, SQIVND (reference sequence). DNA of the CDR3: TGTGCCAGTAGTATAGAGGCTGGGACTAGCGGGTACAATGAGCAGTTCTTC. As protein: CASSIEAGTSGYNEQFF.

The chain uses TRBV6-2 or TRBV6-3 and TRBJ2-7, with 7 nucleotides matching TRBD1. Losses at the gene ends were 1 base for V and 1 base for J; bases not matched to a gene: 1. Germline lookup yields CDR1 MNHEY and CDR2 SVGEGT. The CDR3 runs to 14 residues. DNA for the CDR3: TGTGCCAGCAGTTACTTGACAGGGTCCTACGAGCAGTACTTC. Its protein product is CASSYLTGSYEQYF.

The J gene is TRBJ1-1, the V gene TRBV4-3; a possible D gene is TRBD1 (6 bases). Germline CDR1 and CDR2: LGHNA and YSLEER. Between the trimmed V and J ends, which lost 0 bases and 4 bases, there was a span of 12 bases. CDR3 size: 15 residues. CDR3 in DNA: TGCGCCAGCAGCCAAGAAGGTAGGGGGAGCACTGAAGCTTTCTTT. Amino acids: CASSQEGRGSTEAFF.

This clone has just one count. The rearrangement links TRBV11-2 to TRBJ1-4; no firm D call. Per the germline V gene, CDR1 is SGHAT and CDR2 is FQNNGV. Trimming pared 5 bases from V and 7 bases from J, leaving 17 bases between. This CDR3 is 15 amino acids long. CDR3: CASSPLAGGPEKLFF. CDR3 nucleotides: TGTGCCAGCAGCCCACTGGCAGGAGGGCCTGAAAAACTGTTTTTT.

The CDR3 loop reads CASSPSDTHSGNTIYF. The CDR3 region has the DNA TGTGCCAGCAGCCCGTCGGACACCCACTCTGGAAACACCATATATTTT. The chain recombines TRBV3-1 (or the pseudogene TRBV3-2) with TRBJ1-3; perhaps TRBD1 as D (5 bases). Germline V lookup: CDR1 LGHDT, CDR2 YNNKEL (reference sequence). The CDR3 runs 16 residues. The germline V and J ends were trimmed by 4 bases and 0 bases, with 13 bases remaining between them.

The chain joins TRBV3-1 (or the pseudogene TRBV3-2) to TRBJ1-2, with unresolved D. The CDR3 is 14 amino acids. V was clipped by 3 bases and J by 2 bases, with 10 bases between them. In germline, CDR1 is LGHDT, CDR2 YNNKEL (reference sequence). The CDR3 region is CASSQAGQNYGYTF. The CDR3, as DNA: TGTGCCAGCAGCCAGGCGGGTCAGAACTATGGCTACACCTTC.

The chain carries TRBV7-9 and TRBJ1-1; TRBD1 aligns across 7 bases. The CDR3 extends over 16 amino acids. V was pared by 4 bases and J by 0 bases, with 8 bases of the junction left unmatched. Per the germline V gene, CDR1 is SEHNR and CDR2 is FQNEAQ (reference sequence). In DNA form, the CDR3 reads TGTGCCAGCAGCTCCGGACAGGCCAGCCTGAACACTGAAGCTTTCTTT. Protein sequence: CASSSGQASLNTEAFF. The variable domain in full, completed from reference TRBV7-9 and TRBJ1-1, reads DTGVSQNPRHKITKRGQNVTFRCDPISEHNRLYWYRQTLGQGPEFLTYFQNEAQLEKSRLLSDRFSAERPKGSFSTLEIQRTEQGDSAMYLCASSSGQASLNTEAFFGQGTRLTVV.

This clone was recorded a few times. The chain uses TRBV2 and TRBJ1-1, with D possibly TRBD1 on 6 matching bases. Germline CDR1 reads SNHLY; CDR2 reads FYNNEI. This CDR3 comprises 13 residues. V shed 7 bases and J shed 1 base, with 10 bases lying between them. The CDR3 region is CASKQGGNTEAFF. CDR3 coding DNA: TGTGCCAGCAAACAGGGTGGGAACACTGAAGCTTTCTTT. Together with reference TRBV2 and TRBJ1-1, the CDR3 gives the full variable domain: EPEVTQTPSHQVTQMGQEVILRCVPISNHLYFYWYRQILGQKVEFLVSFYNNEISEKSEIFDDQFSVERPDGSNFTLKIRSTKLEDSAMYFCASKQGGNTEAFFGQGTRLTVV.